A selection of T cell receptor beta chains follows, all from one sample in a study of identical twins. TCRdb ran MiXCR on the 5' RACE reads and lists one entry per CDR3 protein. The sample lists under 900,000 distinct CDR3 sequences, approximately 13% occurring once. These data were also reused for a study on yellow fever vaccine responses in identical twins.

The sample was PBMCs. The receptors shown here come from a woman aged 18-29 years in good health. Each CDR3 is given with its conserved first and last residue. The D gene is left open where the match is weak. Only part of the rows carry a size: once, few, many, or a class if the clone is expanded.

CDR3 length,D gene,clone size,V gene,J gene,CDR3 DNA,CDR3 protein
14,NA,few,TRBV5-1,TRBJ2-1,TGCGCCAGCAGGAGACTTAGCGGTTACAATGAGCAGTTCTTC,CASRRLSGYNEQFF
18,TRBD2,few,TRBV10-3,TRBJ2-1,TGTGCCATCAGTGACCCGGGGTCGGCTAGCGGGAGTGTCTATGAGCAGTTCTTC,CAISDPGSASGSVYEQFF
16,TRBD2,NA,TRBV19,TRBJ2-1,TGTGCCAGTAGTATAATCGGGGGACTAGACGGGAATGAGCAGTTCTTC,CASSIIGGLDGNEQFF
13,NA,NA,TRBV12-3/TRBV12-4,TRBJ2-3,TGTGCCGGCAGGAAAATGGTTACAGATACGCAGTATTTT,CAGRKMVTDTQYF
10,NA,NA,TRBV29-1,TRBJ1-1,TGCAGCGTCCGGACCACTGAAGCTTTCTTT,CSVRTTEAFF
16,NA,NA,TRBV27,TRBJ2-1,TGTGCCAGCAGTTCCACCGCAGGGGTCATCTACAATGAGCAGTTCTTC,CASSSTAGVIYNEQFF
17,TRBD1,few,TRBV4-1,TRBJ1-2,TGCGCCAGCAGCCAAGATAGGGACAGGGGATTCCTCTATGGCTACACCTTC,CASSQDRDRGFLYGYTF
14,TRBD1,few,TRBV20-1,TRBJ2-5,TGCAGTGCTAGAGCTGGGACAGGTCAAGAGACCCAGTACTTC,CSARAGTGQETQYF
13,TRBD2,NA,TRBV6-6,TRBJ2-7,TGTGCCAGCGGGGAGGGCCAAAGTTACGAGCAGTACTTC,CASGEGQSYEQYF
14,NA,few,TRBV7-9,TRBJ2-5,TGTGCCAGCAGCTTTGTCGGAATCCAAGAGACCCAGTACTTC,CASSFVGIQETQYF
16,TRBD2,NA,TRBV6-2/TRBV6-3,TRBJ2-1,TGTGCCAGCAGTTACTTAGCGGGAGGGCCCGGCAATGAGCAGTTCTTC,CASSYLAGGPGNEQFF